The rows below give T cell receptor beta chains drawn from one sample of a study of blood T cell repertoires in COVID-19. The protocol was immunoSEQ multiplex PCR, while the TCRdb copy is restricted to in-frame clones and leaves out a portion. There are 36,000 or so clones in the sample; 85% to 90% occur only once, and almost 5% lies in the top ten. The sequenced sample was peripheral blood. The receptors originated from a woman in her 70s with active COVID-19. The CDR3 runs from the conserved cysteine through the conserved F or W. A D gene is named only where the DNA matches it firmly. Not every row has a clone size; where given, it reads once, few, many or a size class.

>NA|TRBJ2-7|NA|TRBV27
CASSNYPGEQYF
TGTGCCAGCAGCAACTACCCGGGGGAGCAGTACTTC
>NA|TRBJ2-3|NA|TRBV2
CASTAQGHSTDTQYF
TGTGCCAGCACTGCCCAGGGGCATAGCACAGATACGCAGTATTTT
>NA|TRBJ2-5|TRBD1|TRBV7-2
CASSSGQVLETQYF
TGTGCCAGCAGCTCGGGACAGGTGCTTGAGACCCAGTACTTC
>NA|TRBJ2-1|TRBD2|TRBV2
CASSEGLAGSDEQFF
TGTGCCAGCAGTGAAGGACTAGCGGGGTCCGATGAGCAGTTCTTC
>NA|TRBJ1-2|TRBD1|TRBV7-9
CASSRGTEFSYGYTF
TGTGCCAGCAGCCGAGGGACAGAGTTTTCATATGGCTACACCTTC
>once|TRBJ1-1|NA|TRBV6-5
CASQSLTNTEAFF
TGTGCCAGCCAATCACTCACGAACACTGAAGCTTTCTTT
>NA|TRBJ2-1|TRBD2|TRBV6-2/TRBV6-3
CASSPTSGRSSYNEQFF
TGTGCCAGCAGTCCGACTAGCGGAAGAAGCTCCTACAATGAGCAGTTCTTC
>few|TRBJ2-3|NA|TRBV9
CASSGQVKTSTDTQYF
TGTGCCAGCAGCGGACAGGTTAAAACTAGCACAGATACGCAGTATTTT
>NA|TRBJ1-1|NA|TRBV11-2
CASSSPSGRAAFF
TGTGCCAGCAGCTCACCATCGGGCAGGGCAGCTTTCTTT
>NA|TRBJ2-5|NA|TRBV10-2
CASGGETQYF
TGCGCCAGTGGGGGGGAGACCCAGTACTTC
>NA|TRBJ2-5|NA|TRBV7-9
CASSRIESQETQYF
TGTGCCAGCAGTCGAATAGAGTCCCAAGAGACCCAGTACTTC
>NA|TRBJ2-7|NA|TRBV27
CASSLGLAYHEQYF
TGTGCCAGCAGTTTAGGCCTAGCATATCACGAGCAGTACTTC
>NA|TRBJ1-4|NA|TRBV5-5
CASSLTSSYEKLFF
TGTGCCAGCAGCTTAACGAGCTCCTATGAAAAACTGTTTTTT
>NA|TRBJ1-2|NA|TRBV7-2
CASSLIRADGYTF
TGTGCCAGCAGCTTAATCAGGGCGGATGGCTACACCTTC
>NA|TRBJ2-3|TRBD2|TRBV5-4
CASSLPTGTSGASTDTQYF
TGTGCCAGCAGCTTGCCCACCGGGACTAGCGGGGCTAGCACAGATACGCAGTATTTT
>NA|TRBJ1-5|NA|TRBV10-3
CAISEFGGQGSNQPQHF
TGTGCCATCAGTGAGTTCGGCGGGCAGGGGTCAAATCAGCCCCAGCATTTT